Reported below is one TCR beta chain. Its specificity is unknown. This sample was taken from a study of T cells expressing NK-cell markers. Study-level points and caveats: NKG2C+ dominant clonotypes from about 6 donors made up about 1.0-7.5% of CD8+ T cells.

The authors made TCR beta cDNA libraries by 5'RACE template switching. This switching added a universal primer site and UMIs. TCRdb reprocessed the 5' RACE reads and stores each CDR3 protein as one record, lacking DNA. The sample table includes hundreds of thousands of distinct CDR3 sequences. The CDR3 runs 17 residues. In germline, CDR1 is KGHDR, CDR2 SFDVKD. Specimen: blood T cells: a sorted CD56 or NKG2C T cell subset, CD4+ or CD8+ T cells, or bulk PBMC T cells (not recorded which). This chain joins TRBV24-1 and TRBJ2-1; TCRdb's D call of TRBD2 is untestable without DNA. This clonotype was sampled from a woman aged 18-70 years in good health. CDR3: CATSDTRSGTLLGEQFF.